The next 15 T cell receptor beta chains were all read from a single sample in a study of spatial heterogeneity in lung cancer (dated by TCRdb to the late 2010s). Library preparation used 5' RACE. TCRdb lists the instrument as NextSeq 500. The public reads were quality trimmed at Q25 with fastp and then assembled into clones with MiXCR by TCRdb, keeping productive beta chains. Each CDR3 protein gets just one entry, which takes the most common genes and DNA from the rows behind it. The sample table records around 10,000 distinct CDR3 sequences; roughly 3.9% of these occur just once. More than 6.5% of the sample rests with the top ten. According to the study, the label for this sample's time point signals: sample taken at primary tumor resection. TCR sequencing used whole RNA extracted from tumor and nontumor lung tissue, or from cryopreserved PBMC samples, without cell sorting. The input for sequencing was normal lung tissue next to the tumor, taken at surgery. These receptors originate from a male donor with early-stage non-small cell lung cancer.

This clonotype was detected ten times or more. This beta chain is a stray read from a library made for alpha chains; its abundance is not meaningful. The chain recombines TRBV21-1 with TRBJ1-1; no DNA check was done on the table's D call, TRBD1. TRBV21-1 is termed a pseudogene. This CDR3 spans 18 amino acids. CDR3 loop: CASSKALGQGVENTEAFF. The CDR3 DNA reads TGTGCCAGCAGCAAAGCGCTAGGACAGGGAGTAGAGAACACTGAAGCTTTCTTT.

By share, this clonotype counts as medium-sized. Since the library was made to target alpha chains, this beta chain is a stray read and its abundance is not meaningful. This sequence joins TRBV4-3 and TRBJ2-7, with D unclear. Trimming pared 3 bases from V and 1 base from J, leaving 19 bases between. The CDR3 is 17 amino acids. Germline V gene sequence: CDR1 LGHNA, CDR2 YSLEER. CDR3 amino acids: CASSHEAQLGISYEQYF. The CDR3 bases are TGCGCCAGCAGCCACGAAGCTCAGCTGGGTATTTCCTACGAGCAGTACTTC.

This clonotype was detected ten times or more. The library was built for alpha chains, so this beta chain is an off-target read and its size means little. The chain links TRBV27 to TRBJ2-7, with 9 bases lining up with TRBD1. CDR1 MNHEY and CDR2 SMNVEV come from the germline V gene (reference sequence). The junction had 2 bases not matched to a gene; V was cut back by 8 bases and J by 3 bases. CDR3 length: 12 residues. CDR3 bases: TGTGCCAGCTGGGACAGGGTCTACGAGCAGTACTTC. It yields the protein CASWDRVYEQYF.

By sample share, this clonotype is medium-sized (0.01 to 0.1%). This beta chain came through as a stray read in a library set up for alpha chains, and its size says little. This rearrangement joins TRBV7-2 to TRBJ1-1; tentatively, D is TRBD1 (5 bases). Trimming took off 3 bases at V and 5 bases at J, with 10 bases between the two ends. CDR1 and CDR2 (germline): SGHTA, FQGNSA. The length of the CDR3 is 13 residues. The CDR3 bases are TGTGCCAGCAGCTTTCTTGGGGGTACTGAAGCTTTCTTT. Its protein product is CASSFLGGTEAFF. The full variable domain, in which reference TRBV7-2 and TRBJ1-1 provide the parts outside the CDR3, is GAGVSQSPSNKVTEKGKDVELRCDPISGHTALYWYRQSLGQGLEFLIYFQGNSAPDKSGLPSDRFSAERTGGSVSTLTIQRTQQEDSAVYLCASSFLGGTEAFFGQGTRLTVV.

The sample holds many counts of this clonotype. This beta chain came through as a stray read in a library set up for alpha chains, and its size says little. The gene calls are TRBV10-1 and TRBJ2-5; possible D gene TRBD1, 6 bases. The CDR3 runs 15 residues. V was cut by 7 bases and J by 1 base, with 16 bases left in between. Germline CDR1 and CDR2: WNHNN and SYGVQD (reference sequence). The CDR3 is CASTGTHHLQETQYF. CDR3 in DNA: TGCGCCAGCACCGGGACACATCACCTCCAAGAGACCCAGTACTTC.

This clonotype was detected many times. This beta chain is an off-target read within a library intended for alpha chains, so its frequency means little. This chain uses TRBV6-6 with TRBJ1-1, with D maybe TRBD1 (5 bases). V lost 7 bases, J lost 6 bases, and 15 bases lay in between. The CDR3 length is 13 residues. Germline V gene lookup returns CDR1 MNHNY and CDR2 SVGAGI (reference sequence). CDR3 protein: CASILDRHPEAFF. Written as DNA, the CDR3 is TGTGCCAGCATCCTAGACAGACACCCTGAAGCTTTCTTT.

This clonotype was recorded a few times. This beta chain represents an off-target read in a library built for alpha chains; its size is of limited meaning. The gene calls are TRBV28 and TRBJ1-4; weak D call: TRBD1 (6 bases). V was trimmed by 2 bases and J by 4 bases, leaving 20 bases between them. Germline CDR1 and CDR2: MDHEN and SYDVKM. This CDR3 is 18 amino acids long. DNA for the CDR3: TGTGCCAGCAGTTTAATTCCGGGGTACAGGGACAATAATGAAAAACTGTTTTTT. Protein product: CASSLIPGYRDNNEKLFF.

Within the sample, this clonotype is medium-sized. Because the library targeted alpha chains, this beta chain is an off-target read whose size means little. V gene TRBV5-5 combines with J gene TRBJ2-2; TRBD1 aligns across 8 bases. J lost 4 bases, V lost 2 bases, and 4 bases had no gene match. CDR1 is SGHKS and CDR2 is YYEKEE in the germline V gene (reference sequence). The length of the CDR3 is 15 residues. Here the CDR3 reads CASSLQGVLTGELFF. As DNA, the CDR3 is TGTGCCAGCAGCTTACAGGGGGTCCTCACCGGGGAGCTGTTTTTT.

This clonotype came up many times. Little can be read into the size of this beta chain, an off-target read in a library designed for alpha chains. The CDR3 DNA reads as TGTGCCAGCAGCCAAATCGGACTAGCGGGGGGAATATACGAGCAGTACTTC. This codes for CASSQIGLAGGIYEQYF. The chain joins TRBV4-2 to TRBJ2-7, with 14 nucleotides matching TRBD2. V was clipped by 2 bases and J by 4 bases; unmatched bases: 7. Looked up from germline, CDR1 is LGHNA and CDR2 is YNFKEQ. This CDR3 spans 17 amino acids.

This clonotype showed up many times. A library prepared for alpha chains yielded this beta chain as an off-target read; its size is of little meaning. The V and J genes are TRBV20-1 and TRBJ1-6; 7 bases match TRBD1. V lost 5 bases to trimming and J lost 8 bases; unmatched junction nucleotides: 6. The CDR3 has 13 residues. In germline, CDR1 is DFQATT, CDR2 SNEGSKA (reference sequence). Here the CDR3 DNA reads TGCAGTGCTGAAACCGGGACAGATTCACCCCTCCACTTT. It yields the protein CSAETGTDSPLHF.

This clonotype was seen many times. This beta chain is a stray sequence in a library constructed for alpha chains; its clone size is not meaningful. The chain uses TRBV20-1 and TRBJ2-1; 7 nucleotides match TRBD2. Unmatched junction bases numbered 6, after V lost 0 bases and J lost 4 bases. This CDR3 comprises 15 residues. Germline CDR1 reads DFQATT; CDR2 reads SNEGSKA (reference sequence). CDR3 nucleotide sequence: TGCAGTGCTAGAGATTCGCGGGGGATTTACAATGAGCAGTTCTTC. This codes for CSARDSRGIYNEQFF.

In this sample, this clonotype turned up many times. This beta chain appears as a stray read in a library generated for alpha chains; its size is not informative. The chain is built from TRBV12-3 or TRBV12-4 and TRBJ2-5; D ambiguous. The V end was cut by 3 bases, the J end by 3 bases, with 8 bases between. The CDR3 consists of 13 residues. The CDR3 is CASSFYEKETQYF. In DNA, the CDR3 is TGTGCCAGCAGTTTCTACGAGAAAGAGACCCAGTACTTC.

This clonotype is medium-sized in the sample. Because this beta chain is a stray read in a library intended to capture alpha chains, its abundance should not be given much weight. The chain combines TRBV5-4 with TRBJ2-2, with D possibly being TRBD1 or TRBD2 (7 bases each). The CDR3 runs 17 residues. Trimming removed 4 bases at V and 1 base at J, with 17 bases between. Germline-derived CDR1 and CDR2 are SGHNT and YYREEE (reference sequence). DNA of the CDR3: TGTGCCAGCAGCCCTCACGGGGGGACAGTGAACACCGGGGAGCTGTTTTTT. It encodes CASSPHGGTVNTGELFF.

This clonotype was seen many times. The library was designed around alpha chains, so this beta chain is a stray read whose abundance carries little weight. V and J are TRBV10-3 and TRBJ2-2; the match to TRBD2 covers 9 bases. The CDR3 sequence is 16 residues long. The germline V gene encodes CDR1 ENHRY and CDR2 SYGVKD. V shed 6 bases, J shed 2 bases, and the junction held 7 bases outside the gene matches. The CDR3 protein is CAIRRGLADNTGELFF. The CDR3 DNA reads TGTGCCATCAGGAGGGGACTAGCTGACAACACCGGGGAGCTGTTTTTT.

This clonotype was observed at least ten times. Little can be read into the size of this beta chain, an off-target read in a library designed for alpha chains. The chain joins TRBV9 to TRBJ1-5; D unresolved. V was trimmed by 0 bases and J by 6 bases, leaving 13 bases between them. The CDR3 runs 15 residues. Germline CDR1 is SGDLS and CDR2 is YYNGEE. The CDR3 spells CASSVAAGEGQPQHF. The CDR3 DNA reads TGTGCCAGCAGCGTAGCAGCCGGGGAGGGTCAGCCCCAGCATTTT.